This T cell receptor beta chain was sequenced during a study of blood T cell repertoires in COVID-19. Study background: COVID-19 samples, acute and convalescent, were from the United States, Italy and Spain. The analysed material was cDNA or gDNA that came from T cells, B-cell-depleted T cells, or PBMCs.

Study processing details: Amplification of reference gene primers was used by the study to estimate nucleated cell counts. Assay used: immunoSEQ multiplex PCR; TCRdb lists only in-frame clones, some missing. V, J and clone size are taken as reported in that table, and D and trimming were inferred from the DNA itself. The repertoire has 75,000 to 100,000 clones, around 85% of them found once; the top ten carry 4.4%. CDR1 is MNHEY, CDR2 SVGEGT, per germline. The CDR3 contains 14 residues. V lost 5 bases, J lost 2 bases, and 11 bases lay in between. The sample consisted of peripheral blood. This sequence originates from a man aged 60 to 75 with acute or convalescent COVID-19. V gene TRBV6-2 or TRBV6-3 combines with J gene TRBJ2-3, with TRBD2 as a possible D gene (5 bases). The CDR3 DNA sequence: TGTGCCAGCAGTGGAACAGCGGACACAGATACGCAGTATTTT. Protein sequence: CASSGTADTDTQYF.